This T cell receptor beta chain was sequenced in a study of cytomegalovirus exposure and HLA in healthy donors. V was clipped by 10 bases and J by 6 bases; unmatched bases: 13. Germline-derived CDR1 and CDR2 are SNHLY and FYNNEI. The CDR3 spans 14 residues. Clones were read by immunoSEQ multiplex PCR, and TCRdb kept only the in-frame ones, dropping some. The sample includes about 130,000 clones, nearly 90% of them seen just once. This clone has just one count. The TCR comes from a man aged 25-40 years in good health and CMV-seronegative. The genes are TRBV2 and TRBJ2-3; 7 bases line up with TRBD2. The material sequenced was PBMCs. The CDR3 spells CATAVIAGRDTQYF. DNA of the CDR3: TGTGCCACAGCGGTAATAGCGGGTCGGGATACGCAGTATTTT.